This T cell receptor beta chain came from a study of radiotherapy plus CTLA-4 blockade in lung cancer. CDR1 and CDR2 from the germline V gene are MNHEY and SVGAGI. This CDR3 comprises 13 residues. Trimming removed 8 bases at V and 10 bases at J, with 20 bases between. Only in-frame clones appear in the TCRdb table, and some are missing; sequencing was by immunoSEQ multiplex PCR. The data show around 45,000 clones, with 60% to 70% seen just once and roughly 25% held by the top ten. The TCR originated in a human donor with non-small cell lung cancer who had a partial response to radiotherapy plus ipilimumab. The chain is built from TRBV6-5 and TRBJ1-1; D is ambiguous. Sample: peripheral blood, taken from a patient treated with radiotherapy plus ipilimumab. The CDR3 is CASSNGEGSTAFF. CDR3 nucleotide sequence: TGTGCCAGCTCTAACGGGGAAGGGAGCACAGCTTTCTTT.